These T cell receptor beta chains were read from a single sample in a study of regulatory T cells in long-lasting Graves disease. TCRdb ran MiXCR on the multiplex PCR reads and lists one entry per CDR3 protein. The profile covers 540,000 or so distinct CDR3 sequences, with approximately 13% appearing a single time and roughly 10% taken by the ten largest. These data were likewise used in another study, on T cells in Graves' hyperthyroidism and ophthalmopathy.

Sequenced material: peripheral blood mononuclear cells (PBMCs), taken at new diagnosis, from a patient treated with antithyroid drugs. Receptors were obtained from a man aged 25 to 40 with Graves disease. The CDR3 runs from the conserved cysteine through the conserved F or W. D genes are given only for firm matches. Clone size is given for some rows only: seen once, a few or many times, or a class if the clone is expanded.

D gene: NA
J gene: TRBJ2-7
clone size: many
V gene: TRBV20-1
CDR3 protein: CSAEGRSMTYEQYF
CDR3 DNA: TGCAGTGCCGAGGGGCGGAGCATGACCTACGAGCAGTACTTC

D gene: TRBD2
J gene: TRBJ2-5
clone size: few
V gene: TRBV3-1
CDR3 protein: CASSQLAGGETQYF
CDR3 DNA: TGTGCCAGCAGCCAACTAGCGGGAGGGGAGACCCAGTACTTC

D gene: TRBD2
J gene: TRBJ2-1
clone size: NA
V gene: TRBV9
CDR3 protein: CASSPTSPHNEQFF
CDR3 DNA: TGTGCCAGCAGCCCGACTAGCCCCCACAATGAGCAGTTCTTC

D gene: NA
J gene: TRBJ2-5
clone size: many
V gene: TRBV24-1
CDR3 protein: CATSDFVETQYF
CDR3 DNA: TGTGCCACCAGTGATTTCGTCGAGACCCAGTACTTC

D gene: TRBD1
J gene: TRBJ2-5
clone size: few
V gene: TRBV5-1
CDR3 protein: CASSLSAGGRETQYF
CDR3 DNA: TGCGCCAGCAGCTTGTCCGCAGGGGGCAGAGAGACCCAGTACTTC

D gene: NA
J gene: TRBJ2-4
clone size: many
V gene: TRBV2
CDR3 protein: CASNQGIAKNIQYF
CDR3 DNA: TGTGCCAGCAACCAGGGTATAGCCAAAAACATTCAGTACTTC

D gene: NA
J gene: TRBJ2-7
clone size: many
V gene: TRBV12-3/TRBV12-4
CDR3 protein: CASGQGFYEQYF
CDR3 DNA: TGTGCCAGCGGCCAGGGGTTCTACGAGCAGTACTTC

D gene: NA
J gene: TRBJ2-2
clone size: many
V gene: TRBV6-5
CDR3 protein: CASSYNRAGELFF
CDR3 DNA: TGTGCCAGCAGTTATAACAGGGCCGGGGAGCTGTTTTTT

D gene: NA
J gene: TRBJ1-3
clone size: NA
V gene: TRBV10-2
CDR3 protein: CPLDGAGNTIYF
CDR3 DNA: TGCCCTCTGGACGGGGCTGGAAACACCATATATTTT

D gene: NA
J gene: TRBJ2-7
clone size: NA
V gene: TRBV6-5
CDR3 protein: CASSSFRTPRAYEQYF
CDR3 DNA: TGTGCCAGCAGTTCCTTTAGGACACCTCGGGCCTACGAGCAGTACTTC

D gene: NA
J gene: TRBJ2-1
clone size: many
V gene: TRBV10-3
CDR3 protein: CAITTRVGDANEQFF
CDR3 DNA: TGTGCCATCACAACTCGGGTGGGGGATGCCAATGAGCAGTTCTTC

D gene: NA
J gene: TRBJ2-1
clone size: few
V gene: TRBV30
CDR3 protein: CAWSVPTPYNEQFF
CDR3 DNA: TGTGCCTGGAGTGTACCAACCCCATACAATGAGCAGTTCTTC

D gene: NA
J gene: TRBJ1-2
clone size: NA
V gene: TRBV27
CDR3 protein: CASSWDDGSGYTF
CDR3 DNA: TGTGCCAGCAGTTGGGACGACGGTTCCGGCTACACCTTC